This TCR beta chain emerged from a study of beta chain features in type 1 diabetes. Study results and caveats: Type 1 diabetes patients showed a moderate but significant shortening of TCRB CDR3s in all four CD4+ subsets. PCR might pick shorter templates more often, in the same way for patients and controls.

What was sequenced were expressed TCRB transcripts, since all of the isolated RNA had been reverse transcribed. Profiled with immunoSEQ multiplex PCR; TCRdb holds only in-frame clones, not every one. The sample lists nearly 700,000 clones, roughly 12% occurring once. This clone was counted between two and nine times. What it binds is not known. CDR3 size: 13 residues. The germline V gene encodes CDR1 SNHLY and CDR2 FYNNEI. V lost 6 bases and J 0 bases, leaving 8 bases between the germline ends. Sequenced material: naive CD4+ T cells from blood. This sequence originates from a man younger than 30 with type 1 diabetes. The V call is TRBV2, the J call TRBJ1-1; D is uncertain. The CDR3 protein is CASSRDLNTEAFF. In DNA form, the CDR3 reads TGTGCCAGCAGCAGAGACCTGAACACTGAAGCTTTCTTT.